Below are 23 T cell receptor beta chains sequenced from a single sample in a study of blood T cell repertoires in COVID-19. Clones were sequenced by immunoSEQ multiplex PCR, and TCRdb holds only the in-frame ones, with some missing. The sample contains roughly 95,000 clones, approximately 80% of which appear only once. Input material: peripheral blood. The receptors shown here come from a man aged 60 to 75 with acute or convalescent COVID-19.

The chain joins TRBV12-5 to TRBJ2-2, with 8 bases matching TRBD2. This CDR3 has 16 residues. Germline V gene data show CDR1 as LGHNT and CDR2 as FRNRAP. V lost 0 bases, J lost 4 bases, and 4 bases stayed unmatched. The CDR3 loop reads CASGLVSGALTGELFF. Written as DNA, the CDR3 is TGTGCTAGTGGTTTGGTTAGCGGGGCCCTCACCGGGGAGCTGTTTTTT.

The chain recombines TRBV3-1 (or the pseudogene TRBV3-2) with TRBJ1-5; D is unresolved. Germline values: CDR1 LGHDT, CDR2 YNNKEL (reference sequence). V was clipped by 0 bases and J by 1 base, with 7 bases between them. The CDR3 runs 15 residues. This CDR3 reads CASSQDLVSNQPQHF. The CDR3 DNA follows: TGTGCCAGCAGCCAAGACCTAGTGAGCAATCAGCCCCAGCATTTT.

This clone was observed a few times. The chain links TRBV18 to TRBJ1-1; D unresolved. V was cut by 2 bases and J by 1 base, with 11 bases left in between. CDR3 length: 15 residues. Germline loops: CDR1 KGHSH, CDR2 LQKENI. The CDR3 coding sequence is TGTGCCAGCTCACCAGGAGAGACGGCGAACACTGAAGCTTTCTTT. Translating gives CASSPGETANTEAFF.

The V and J genes are TRBV7-9 and TRBJ1-3; no firm D call. Germline lookup yields CDR1 SEHNR and CDR2 FQNEAQ (reference sequence). Trimming removed 1 base at V and 6 bases at J, with 10 bases between. This CDR3 region has 14 residues. In DNA, the CDR3 is TGTGCCAGCAGCTTAGGAAATTTGGCAAACACCATATATTTT. Amino acid sequence: CASSLGNLANTIYF. The complete variable domain, with remaining parts taken from reference TRBV7-9 and TRBJ1-3, reads DTGVSQNPRHKITKRGQNVTFRCDPISEHNRLYWYRQTLGQGPEFLTYFQNEAQLEKSRLLSDRFSAERPKGSFSTLEIQRTEQGDSAMYLCASSLGNLANTIYFGEGSWLTVV.

This chain connects TRBV27 to TRBJ2-1; 7 bases line up with TRBD2. The trim removed 6 bases at V and 1 base at J, leaving 9 bases unmatched. Germline CDR1 reads MNHEY; CDR2 reads SMNVEV (reference sequence). There are 16 residues in the CDR3. The CDR3 sequence is CASRPLAESSYNEQFF. CDR3 nucleotides: TGTGCCAGCAGGCCCCTAGCGGAATCATCCTACAATGAGCAGTTCTTC.

The chain is built from TRBV7-6 and TRBJ1-6, with 9 bases lining up with TRBD1. CDR3 size: 17 residues. From germline, CDR1 is SGHVS and CDR2 FNYEAQ. V lost 5 bases, J lost 9 bases, and 14 bases stayed unmatched. The CDR3 DNA reads as TGTGCCAGCAGCCCAGTTACAGGGGGCGCCGGAGGTTCACCCCTCCACTTT. Amino acid sequence: CASSPVTGGAGGSPLHF.

The chain employs TRBV7-9 and TRBJ1-1, with a weak D call TRBD1 (5 bases). CDR1 and CDR2 (germline): SEHNR, FQNEAQ (reference sequence). V gave up 4 bases and J gave up 5 bases, with 14 bases separating them. The CDR3 spans 14 residues. DNA of the CDR3: TGTGCCAGCAGCTCGTCCCACAGGAGAACTGAAGCTTTCTTT. Its protein product is CASSSSHRRTEAFF.

The gene calls are TRBV19 and TRBJ1-2; 8 bases agree with TRBD1. From germline, CDR1 is LNHDA and CDR2 SQIVND (reference sequence). The CDR3 sequence is 14 residues long. Trimming cost V 6 bases and J 4 bases; bases outside gene matches: 7. This CDR3 is CASSPADRAYGYTF. CDR3 nucleotides: TGTGCCAGTAGCCCGGCGGACAGGGCCTATGGCTACACCTTC.

The chain joins TRBV18 to TRBJ1-1; TRBD1 agrees at 11 bases. The germline CDR1 and CDR2 sequences are KGHSH and LQKENI. V lost 4 bases to trimming and J lost 0 bases; unmatched junction nucleotides: 4. The length of the CDR3 is 16 residues. CDR3 loop: CASSLGQGAVNTEAFF. CDR3 sequence (DNA): TGTGCCAGCTCACTAGGACAGGGGGCTGTGAACACTGAAGCTTTCTTT.

The rearrangement uses TRBV30 and TRBJ1-4, with 11 bases matching TRBD1. J was trimmed by 8 bases and V by 3 bases; bases with no gene match: 8. The CDR3 extends over 15 amino acids. From germline, CDR1 is GTSNPN and CDR2 SVGIG (reference sequence). CDR3 DNA: TGTGCCTGGAGAACCGGGACAGGGGGTGGAGAAAAACTGTTTTTT. Its protein is CAWRTGTGGGEKLFF.

The rearrangement joins TRBV5-6 to TRBJ2-7; D perhaps matches TRBD2 (5 bases). Germline V gene data show CDR1 as SGHDT and CDR2 as YYEEEE. The germline V and J ends were trimmed by 0 bases and 8 bases, with 12 bases remaining between them. This CDR3 region has 13 residues. The CDR3 DNA reads TGTGCCAGCAGCTTGGCCCGGGGAGACAAGCAGTACGTC. It is translated as CASSLARGDKQYV.

The J gene is TRBJ2-3, the V gene TRBV5-4, with 15 bases aligning to TRBD2. Unmatched junction bases numbered 7, after V lost 4 bases and J lost 4 bases. The CDR3 contains 17 residues. Germline V CDR1 and CDR2: SGHNT, YYREEE (reference sequence). The CDR3 protein is CASSPGLAGGPPDTQYF. For the CDR3, the DNA is TGTGCCAGCAGCCCGGGACTAGCGGGGGGCCCCCCAGATACGCAGTATTTT.

In this sample, this clone turned up a few times. V gene TRBV28 combines with J gene TRBJ1-5, with a possible D match to TRBD1 (6 bases). This CDR3 has 13 amino acids. The germline CDR1 and CDR2 sequences are MDHEN and SYDVKM. V was cut by 6 bases and J by 7 bases, with 13 bases left in between. The CDR3 DNA reads as TGTGCCAGCAGACCCCCTGGGGGCCAGCCCCAGCATTTT. Amino acid sequence: CASRPPGGQPQHF.

The chain uses TRBV5-4 and TRBJ2-1, with 11 bases aligning to TRBD2. The CDR3 length is 16 residues. The J segment lost 10 bases and the V segment lost 5 bases, leaving 14 bases of the junction unmatched. Germline V gives CDR1 SGHNT, CDR2 YYREEE (reference sequence). The CDR3 nucleotides read TGTGCCAGCAGAATAGAGCTACTAGCGGGAGTCAACGAGCAGTTCTTC. This codes for CASRIELLAGVNEQFF.

The chain carries TRBV7-9 and TRBJ2-7; no clear D. This CDR3 contains 17 residues. CDR1 SEHNR and CDR2 FQNEAQ come from the germline V gene (reference sequence). V lost 5 bases, J lost 2 bases, and 22 bases lay in between. The CDR3 nucleotides are TGTGCCAGCAGCCCACCCCCCCGGTACAGTACCACCTACGAGCAGTACTTC. It yields the protein CASSPPPRYSTTYEQYF.

The CDR3 bases are TGTGCCAGCAGCCACGGACAGGTCAGGACCTACGAGCAGTACTTC. Amino acids: CASSHGQVRTYEQYF. The gene calls are TRBV3-1 (or the pseudogene TRBV3-2) and TRBJ2-7; 7 nucleotides agree with TRBD1. J was trimmed by 2 bases and V by 3 bases; bases with no gene match: 7. In germline, CDR1 is LGHDT, CDR2 YNNKEL (reference sequence). This CDR3 is 15 amino acids long.

The chain uses TRBV7-8 and TRBJ1-1; D may be TRBD1 (5 bases). The length of the CDR3 is 14 residues. Germline V lookup: CDR1 SGHVS, CDR2 FQNEAQ. Deletions cut 1 base from V and 4 bases from J, with 10 bases between. CDR3 sequence: CASSLGSGVTEAFF. CDR3 DNA sequence: TGTGCCAGCAGCTTAGGCTCGGGGGTCACTGAAGCTTTCTTT.

This sequence joins TRBV19 and TRBJ1-1; no firm D call. Germline CDR1 LNHDA, CDR2 SQIVND (reference sequence). V was pared by 6 bases and J by 0 bases, with 11 bases between. CDR3 size: 14 residues. Here the CDR3 DNA reads TGTGCCAGTAGGCAAGCCTATATGAACACTGAAGCTTTCTTT. Its protein is CASRQAYMNTEAFF.

The V call is TRBV6-5, the J call TRBJ2-1, with a weak D call TRBD1 (6 bases). This CDR3 has 12 amino acids. V gave up 6 bases and J gave up 4 bases, with 7 bases separating them. CDR1 and CDR2 from the germline V gene are MNHEY and SVGAGI. In nucleotides, the CDR3 is TGTGCCAGCAGAGGACAGTACAATGAGCAGTTCTTC. This sequence encodes CASRGQYNEQFF.

This clone was detected a few times. This chain joins TRBV28 and TRBJ1-6, with 7 bases aligning to TRBD1. CDR3 length: 15 residues. The V segment lost 7 bases and the J segment 7 bases; nucleotides outside the gene matches: 10. Germline V CDR1 and CDR2: MDHEN, SYDVKM. CDR3 nucleotide sequence: TGTGCCAGCACCGCGGGAGGGGGCGGCAATTCACCCCTCCACTTT. Protein product: CASTAGGGGNSPLHF.

The chain couples TRBV3-1 (or the pseudogene TRBV3-2) to TRBJ2-7; 7 bases match TRBD1. V gave up 0 bases and J gave up 1 base; unmatched junction bases: 15. CDR1 LGHDT and CDR2 YNNKEL come from the germline V gene (reference sequence). The CDR3 runs 19 residues. CDR3 protein: CASSQDFSLGQPQSYEQYV. CDR3 bases: TGTGCCAGCAGCCAAGATTTTAGCTTGGGACAGCCCCAGTCCTACGAGCAGTACGTC.

CDR3 in DNA: TGTGCCACCAGTGATTTGTGGGGGGAGAGCTACAATGAGCAGTTCTTC. This sequence encodes CATSDLWGESYNEQFF. The V and J genes are TRBV24-1 and TRBJ2-1; TRBD2 might be the D (6 bases). This CDR3 spans 16 amino acids. Trimming took off 0 bases at V and 3 bases at J, with 11 bases between the two ends. Germline V gene lookup returns CDR1 KGHDR and CDR2 SFDVKD.

The V and J genes are TRBV24-1 and TRBJ2-2; 8 positions match TRBD1. CDR3 length: 15 residues. Germline CDR1 KGHDR, CDR2 SFDVKD. Trimming removed 5 bases from V and 6 bases from J; junction bases left unmatched: 7. CDR3 bases: TGTGCCACCAGTGTAGGGACAGGCCTCCCCGGGGAGCTGTTTTTT. Protein: CATSVGTGLPGELFF.